This T cell receptor (beta chain) was sequenced in a study of tumor-infiltrating lymphocytes in primary liver carcinoma. General study points: Merely some 7.5-25% of top clones spanned all five tumor regions. Tumors and blood were compared for top-250-clone fraction, and tumors had the significantly higher value (p = 0.039).

The researchers produced TCR beta cDNA from around 500 ng total RNA with a constant-region primer. Generation of the TCR beta libraries relied on three nested multiplex PCR rounds using slightly modified ARM-PCR. The study ran its first two PCR rounds for roughly 11 cycles each, using TRBV1-TRBV30 forward primers and a C-beta reverse primer. A single record per CDR3 protein comes from TCRdb applying MiXCR to the multiplex PCR reads. In the table there are roughly 32,000 distinct CDR3 sequences, approximately 71% of which are singletons. Germline V lookup: CDR1 SGHAT, CDR2 FQNNGV. This CDR3 spans 20 amino acids. Co-extracted RNA and DNA came from roughly 20-30 mg of unsorted bulk tissue. Separate regions, five per tumor, were sampled. Without exception, tumor samples held over 75% viable tumor cells. A note on this clonotype: The antigen is undetermined. A junction boundary mismatches the germline segment, possibly from a read error.

The sequence derives from a woman aged 25 to 39 with primary liver carcinoma and hepatitis B virus infection. The chain uses TRBV11-2 and TRBJ1-1, with 12 bases identical to TRBD1. The sequencing input was liver tumor tissue from sampling region 3. Subset given: tumor region T3, left-lateral pole. The CDR3 loop reads CASSVRDRGRKRWSNAEALF. The CDR3 DNA follows: TGTGCTAGCAGCGTTCGGGACAGGGGGCGCAAGAGGTGGAGTAACGCTGAAGCTTTATTT.